Reported below is one T cell receptor beta chain. Its antigen is unidentified. This CDR3 spans 15 amino acids. Germline trimming cut 3 bases from V and 9 bases from J; bases unmatched to any gene: 4. In germline, CDR1 is SGHTS, CDR2 YDEGEE. This record comes from a study of cytomegalovirus exposure and HLA in healthy donors. The study's findings and limits: A missense DCLRE1C variant was associated with V- and J-gene trimming of TCR beta chains in a later analysis, and an independent cohort replicated the association. TCR association rates varied by HLA locus in a later analysis, with DRB1 highest and HLA-C lowest. Three chains linked to CMV were shown in vitro to be specific for CMV antigens.

Donors likely had unrecorded immune exposures despite being nominally healthy when sampled. The PCR contained 60 Vbeta and 13 Jbeta primers. Repertoires were generated with immunoSEQ multiplex PCR, while TCRdb's copy carries only in-frame clones and drops some. The table shows about 120,000 clones, with about 79% occurring only once. The source is a human donor in good health. The J gene is TRBJ2-2, the V gene TRBV5-8; 14 bases map to TRBD2. Input material: PBMCs. The CDR3 is CASSWGLAGVRELFF. In DNA, the CDR3 is TGTGCCAGCAGCTGGGGACTAGCGGGAGTGCGGGAGCTGTTTTTT.